The 22 T cell receptor beta chains given below trace back to one sample, sequenced in a study of cytomegalovirus exposure and HLA in healthy donors. Primers: 60 Vbeta forward and 13 Jbeta reverse. TCRdb's table, derived via immunoSEQ multiplex PCR, lists solely in-frame clones and lacks some. The top ten clones hold 2.4% of a sample with 150,000 or so clones, around 81% of them seen once. The sequenced sample consisted of PBMCs. These receptors were collected from a man aged 45-60 years in good health and CMV-seronegative.

V and J are TRBV10-3 and TRBJ1-2; D is unresolved. V shed 3 bases and J shed 2 bases, with 7 bases lying between them. Germline V lookup: CDR1 ENHRY, CDR2 SYGVKD. This CDR3 is 13 amino acids long. The CDR3 region is CAISEILNYGYTF. As DNA, the CDR3 is TGTGCCATCAGTGAAATACTAAACTATGGCTACACCTTC.

The chain uses TRBV7-2 and TRBJ1-3; no clear D. From germline, CDR1 is SGHTA and CDR2 FQGNSA. The CDR3 has 11 amino acids. V was pared by 6 bases and J by 7 bases, with 7 bases between. The CDR3 protein is CASSSSNTIYF. The DNA of the CDR3 is TGTGCCAGCAGTTCTTCCAACACCATATATTTT.

The chain links TRBV25-1 to TRBJ2-2, with 8 positions matching TRBD1. The trim removed 3 bases at V and 5 bases at J, leaving 8 bases unmatched. CDR3 length: 16 residues. CDR1 is MGHDK, CDR2 SYGVNS, per germline. Here the CDR3 reads CASSDQQGVWTGELFF. CDR3 sequence (DNA): TGTGCCAGCAGTGATCAACAGGGGGTTTGGACCGGGGAGCTGTTTTTT.

The chain carries TRBV6-5 and TRBJ1-4; no definite D call. The V gene's germline CDR1 is MNHEY and CDR2 SVGAGI. CDR3 length: 13 amino acids. V was pared by 6 bases and J by 0 bases, with 5 bases between. The CDR3 region has the DNA TGTGCCAGCAGACGGGCAACTAATGAAAAACTGTTTTTT. Encoded protein: CASRRATNEKLFF.

This clone was found once. V and J are TRBV29-1 and TRBJ2-1, with TRBD1 matching over 9 bases. Losses at the gene ends were 2 bases for V and 2 bases for J; bases not matched to a gene: 7. Germline V gene data show CDR1 as SQVTM and CDR2 as ANQGSEA. The CDR3 consists of 16 residues. CDR3 protein: CSVEFPGQGPYNEQFF. The CDR3, as DNA: TGCAGCGTTGAATTCCCGGGACAGGGACCCTACAATGAGCAGTTCTTC.

The CDR3 DNA is TGCAGCGTTGTGACAGGCTATGGCTACACCTTC. Encoded protein: CSVVTGYGYTF. V usage is TRBV29-1 and J usage is TRBJ1-2; D might be TRBD1 (6 bases). Per the germline V gene, CDR1 is SQVTM and CDR2 is ANQGSEA. The CDR3 runs 11 residues. The V end was cut by 4 bases, the J end by 4 bases, with 7 bases between.

This clone has more than one count but fewer than ten. The rearrangement joins TRBV6-5 to TRBJ2-7; possibly TRBD1 for D (6 bases). Germline CDR1 and CDR2: MNHEY and SVGAGI. Trimming shortened V by 2 bases and J by 1 base, and 12 bases separated the two germline ends. The CDR3 has 15 residues. The DNA of the CDR3 is TGTGCCAGCAGTTACGAAGTAGGGGGATCCTACGAGCAGTACTTC. Residues: CASSYEVGGSYEQYF.

This chain joins TRBV5-1 and TRBJ2-5, with a weak D call TRBD2 (5 bases). CDR3 size: 15 residues. V lost 4 bases and J lost 3, with 16 bases in between. Germline V lookup: CDR1 SGHRS, CDR2 YFSETQ. The CDR3 reads CASSGGGGREETQYF. The CDR3 nucleotides are TGCGCCAGCAGCGGCGGAGGAGGTAGGGAAGAGACCCAGTACTTC.

Worth noting for this clone: The same CDR3 also results from other DNA sequences found in this sample. The chain has TRBV12-5 and TRBJ2-7, with TRBD2 matching over 13 bases. J was trimmed by 6 bases and V by 6 bases; bases with no gene match: 2. The CDR3 consists of 13 residues. Germline V CDR1 and CDR2: LGHNT, FRNRAP. The CDR3 region is CASGLAGGPEQYF. DNA of the CDR3: TGTGCTAGTGGACTAGCGGGAGGGCCCGAGCAGTACTTC.

The chain couples TRBV11-2 to TRBJ2-7; the D gene is possibly TRBD2 (6 bases). CDR3 length: 13 residues. Trimming cost V 1 base and J 4 bases, with 8 bases left between them. The germline CDR1 and CDR2 sequences are SGHAT and FQNNGV. The CDR3 DNA follows: TGTGCCAGCAGCTTAGGGAGGGAATACGAGCAGTACTTC. Translation gives CASSLGREYEQYF.

V usage is TRBV18 and J usage is TRBJ2-4; D unclear. Germline V CDR1 and CDR2: KGHSH, LQKENI. The CDR3 has 15 amino acids. V lost 4 bases to trimming and J lost 4 bases, with 14 bases between them. The CDR3 region is CASSRLGGDKNIQYF. For the CDR3, the DNA is TGTGCCAGCTCACGTCTCGGCGGAGATAAAAACATTCAGTACTTC.

V gene TRBV18 combines with J gene TRBJ1-5; TRBD1 might be the D (6 bases). V was pared by 0 bases and J by 5 bases, with 8 bases between. Germline loops: CDR1 KGHSH, CDR2 LQKENI. CDR3 length: 14 residues. CDR3 amino acids: CASSPPSGDQPQHF. The CDR3 DNA is TGTGCCAGCTCACCACCGTCAGGGGATCAGCCCCAGCATTTT.

The CDR3 DNA sequence: TGTGCCAGTAGGCTGGCCGCGGCGGCCACTGAAGCTTTCTTT. Protein product: CASRLAAAATEAFF. This rearrangement joins TRBV19 to TRBJ1-1; D is unresolved. Germline CDR1 reads LNHDA; CDR2 reads SQIVND (reference sequence). The CDR3 runs to 14 residues. Deletions cut 6 bases from V and 4 bases from J, with 15 bases between.

The rearrangement uses TRBV5-1 and TRBJ2-7; 7 nucleotides align to TRBD1. This CDR3 has 15 amino acids. The trim removed 4 bases at V and 0 bases at J, leaving 7 bases unmatched. Germline loops: CDR1 SGHRS, CDR2 YFSETQ. This CDR3 reads CASSIAGTASYEQYF. CDR3 nucleotides: TGCGCCAGCAGCATAGCCGGGACAGCCTCCTACGAGCAGTACTTC.

The genes are TRBV6-1 and TRBJ1-5, with 7 bases matching TRBD1. There are 11 residues in the CDR3. The V gene end was trimmed by 7 bases and the J gene end by 6 bases; junction bases not matched to a gene: 0. Germline V lookup: CDR1 MNHNS, CDR2 SASEGT. CDR3 nucleotide sequence: TGTGCCAGCACAGGGGGTCAGCCCCAGCATTTT. Protein: CASTGGQPQHF.

The CDR3 spells CASSQRLAGANEQFF. CDR3 DNA sequence: TGTGCCAGCAGCCAACGACTAGCGGGAGCCAATGAGCAGTTCTTC. The chain is built from TRBV7-3 and TRBJ2-1, with 12 bases fitting TRBD2. This CDR3 contains 15 residues. Germline loops: CDR1 SGHTA, CDR2 FQGTGA. V was pared by 5 bases and J by 6 bases, with 5 bases of the junction left unmatched.

Remarks on this clone: Lacking the conserved final phenylalanine or tryptophan, this CDR3 likely reflects a read error. The chain employs TRBV5-6 and TRBJ1-2; D unclear. This CDR3 contains 14 residues. Deletions cut 2 bases from V and 8 bases from J, with 16 bases between. CDR1 and CDR2 (germline): SGHDT, YYEEEE. CDR3 nucleotide sequence: TGTGCCAGCAGCTTCCGAATCTTAGCGTTCGGCTACACCCTC. Its translation is CASSFRILAFGYTL.

This CDR3 reads CASSQGDRGYTGELFF. The CDR3, as DNA: TGCGCCAGCAGCCAGGGAGACAGGGGGTACACCGGGGAGCTGTTTTTT. The chain links TRBV4-1 to TRBJ2-2, with 9 bases that match TRBD1. Germline CDR1 and CDR2: MGHRA and YSYEKL. This CDR3 is built from 16 residues. V was pared by 3 bases and J by 3 bases, with 5 bases of the junction left unmatched.

The chain joins TRBV6-1 to TRBJ2-3; D may be TRBD2 (5 bases). The CDR3 is 14 residues long. V was pared by 1 base and J by 0 bases, with 5 bases between. Germline-derived CDR1 and CDR2 are MNHNS and SASEGT. The CDR3 DNA is TGTGCCAGCAGTGAAGGCGGGAGCACAGATACGCAGTATTTT. It codes for CASSEGGSTDTQYF.

The V gene is TRBV7-4, the J gene TRBJ1-1; D unresolved. Deletions cut 5 bases from V and 7 bases from J, with 8 bases between. The CDR3 covers 11 residues. Germline V gene data show CDR1 as SGHVT and CDR2 as SQSDAQ. In nucleotides, the CDR3 is TGTGCCAGCAGCAAGACGGGTGAAGCTTTCTTT. Translating gives CASSKTGEAFF.

The chain recombines TRBV5-5 with TRBJ1-5; weak D call: TRBD1 (6 bases). CDR1 is SGHKS, CDR2 YYEKEE, per germline (reference sequence). This CDR3 is built from 16 residues. V was clipped by 2 bases and J by 1 base, with 13 bases between them. For the CDR3, the DNA is TGTGCCAGCAGCTTAGCCGGACAGCGGAGCAATCAGCCCCAGCATTTT. Amino acid sequence: CASSLAGQRSNQPQHF.

In its sample, this clone was seen once. The chain combines TRBV28 with TRBJ2-7; 9 positions match TRBD2. CDR3 length: 14 amino acids. Germline lookup yields CDR1 MDHEN and CDR2 SYDVKM. V was pared by 6 bases and J by 1 base, with 4 bases of the junction left unmatched. CDR3 bases: TGTGCCAGCAGACCTAGCGGGAATTCCTACGAGCAGTACTTC. This sequence encodes CASRPSGNSYEQYF. The full variable domain, completed using reference TRBV28 and TRBJ2-7, is DVKVTQSSRYLVKRTGEKVFLECVQDMDHENMFWYRQDPGLGLRLIYFSYDVKMKEKGDIPEGYSVSREKKERFSLILESASTNQTSMYLCASRPSGNSYEQYFGPGTRLTVT.